One and the same sample provided the 17 T cell receptor beta chains below, sequenced in a study of post-analysis software for immune sequencing data. Study-wide results and limits: About five TRBV segments were more frequent in patients than controls; TRBV5-6, TRBV5-1 and TRBV20-1 belonged to this group.

Unique molecular identifiers featured in each of the TCR beta cDNA libraries. TCRdb analysed the PCR reads with MiXCR anew, one entry per CDR3 protein. The sample lists more than 450,000 distinct CDR3 sequences, around 44% occurring once. No antigen has been identified for these receptors. Sequencing input: blood. These TCRs come from a girl aged 10-17 years with multiple sclerosis.

As regards this clonotype: This clone may be a read error of a much larger clone one base away. V gene TRBV5-1 combines with J gene TRBJ2-1, with 7 bases aligning to TRBD2. The CDR3 is made up of 13 amino acids. From germline, CDR1 is SGHRS and CDR2 YFSETQ. Trimming cost V 4 bases and J 5 bases; bases outside gene matches: 3. The CDR3 spells CASSGGVHNEQFF. The CDR3 DNA reads as TGCGCCAGCAGCGGGGGGGTCCACAATGAGCAGTTCTTC.

This clonotype has more than one count but fewer than ten. The rearrangement uses TRBV20-1 and TRBJ1-2; D possibly corresponds to TRBD1 (6 bases). The CDR3 runs to 12 residues. V lost 4 bases to trimming and J lost 1 base, with 7 bases between them. Germline lookup yields CDR1 DFQATT and CDR2 SNEGSKA (reference sequence). Here the CDR3 DNA reads TGCAGTGCTAACAGGGATAACTATGGCTACACCTTC. This encodes CSANRDNYGYTF.

The chain recombines TRBV7-9 with TRBJ1-2; no clear D. CDR1 is SEHNR and CDR2 is FQNEAQ in the germline V gene (reference sequence). The CDR3 is 11 residues long. Trimming pared 1 base from V and 7 bases from J, leaving 4 bases between. This chain's CDR3 is CASSLEFGYTF. CDR3 bases: TGTGCCAGCAGCTTAGAGTTTGGCTACACCTTC.

The J gene is TRBJ2-7, the V gene TRBV20-1; 7 bases agree with TRBD2. J lost 2 bases, V lost 5 bases, and 6 bases had no gene match. Looked up from germline, CDR1 is DFQATT and CDR2 is SNEGSKA (reference sequence). CDR3 length: 13 residues. CDR3 sequence: CSALGTTTYEQYF. The CDR3 DNA sequence: TGCAGTGCTCTCGGGACTACGACCTACGAGCAGTACTTC.

The genes are TRBV12-3 or TRBV12-4 and TRBJ2-7, with D hard to call. V was pared by 6 bases and J by 0 bases, with 12 bases between. The CDR3 loop spans 14 amino acids. The CDR3 is CASSRMSRSYEQYF. The CDR3 bases are TGTGCCAGCAGCCGAATGTCACGCTCCTACGAGCAGTACTTC.

This chain uses TRBV5-1 with TRBJ1-5; possible D gene TRBD1, 6 bases. Trimming pared 2 bases from V and 5 bases from J, leaving 17 bases between. The CDR3 contains 16 residues. Germline CDR1 SGHRS, CDR2 YFSETQ. This CDR3 is CASSFGLQRGDQPQHF. The CDR3 DNA follows: TGCGCCAGCAGCTTTGGACTTCAAAGGGGGGATCAGCCCCAGCATTTT.

This clonotype was seen a handful of times. CDR3 nucleotides: TGCAGCGTTGGTGGGGGGCTCCCCTACGAGCAGTACTTC. Its translation: CSVGGGLPYEQYF. The chain joins TRBV29-1 to TRBJ2-7; D possibly matches TRBD1 or TRBD2 (6 bases each). CDR3 length: 13 residues. Deletions cut 4 bases from V and 2 bases from J, with 12 bases between. Germline-derived CDR1 and CDR2 are SQVTM and ANQGSEA.

This clonotype was recorded once. This chain uses TRBV4-2 with TRBJ1-1; D is ambiguous. V lost 4 bases and J 6 bases, leaving 18 bases between the germline ends. CDR1 is LGHNA and CDR2 is YNFKEQ in the germline V gene. This CDR3 has 15 amino acids. CDR3 sequence: CASSPLLGVGAEAFF. As DNA, the CDR3 is TGTGCCAGCAGCCCTCTACTTGGGGTCGGGGCTGAAGCTTTCTTT.

This clonotype has a single count. The genes are TRBV20-1 and TRBJ2-1, with a weak D call TRBD1 (6 bases). Trimming left V 8 bases short and J 4 bases short, with 18 bases between. This CDR3 has 14 amino acids. CDR1 DFQATT and CDR2 SNEGSKA come from the germline V gene (reference sequence). The CDR3 here is CSPLPGQLYNEQFF. CDR3 coding DNA: TGCAGTCCCCTCCCCGGACAGTTGTACAATGAGCAGTTCTTC.

The chain couples TRBV11-3 to TRBJ2-4; D unclear. From germline, CDR1 is SGHNT and CDR2 YENEEA. The CDR3 covers 12 residues. The V end was cut by 4 bases, the J end by 8 bases, with 9 bases between. The CDR3 protein is CASSSATDIQYF. The CDR3 nucleotides are TGTGCCAGCAGCTCCGCCACGGACATTCAGTACTTC.

In this sample, this clonotype turned up a few times. V usage is TRBV28 and J usage is TRBJ2-7, with 10 bases matching TRBD1. CDR3 length: 15 amino acids. J was trimmed by 5 bases and V by 5 bases; bases with no gene match: 9. Germline CDR1 is MDHEN and CDR2 is SYDVKM. The CDR3 DNA sequence: TGTGCCAGCAGTCCGCGACAGGGGGCATTCGACGAGCAGTACTTC. Translating gives CASSPRQGAFDEQYF.

This clonotype was recorded a few times. J is TRBJ2-5 and V is TRBV29-1; D not certain. Trimming pared 0 bases from V and 4 bases from J, leaving 18 bases between. The CDR3 is 16 residues long. CDR1 SQVTM and CDR2 ANQGSEA come from the germline V gene. The CDR3 sequence: CSVEDRQELSIETQYF. The CDR3 DNA follows: TGCAGCGTTGAAGATAGGCAGGAATTGTCCATAGAGACCCAGTACTTC.

V gene TRBV12-3 or TRBV12-4 combines with J gene TRBJ2-1, with D possibly TRBD2 on 7 matching bases. This CDR3 comprises 14 residues. V was clipped by 5 bases and J by 7 bases, with 15 bases between them. CDR3 nucleotide sequence: TGTGCCAGCAGTCCTGTGGGGGGGGCAAATGAGCAGTTCTTC. Amino acids: CASSPVGGANEQFF.

This chain uses TRBV29-1 with TRBJ1-4, with D tentatively TRBD1 (5 bases). V shed 4 bases and J shed 7 bases, with 13 bases lying between them. The CDR3 contains 13 residues. The germline V gene encodes CDR1 SQVTM and CDR2 ANQGSEA. CDR3 DNA sequence: TGCAGCGTTGGAAAGGGGAGGGGTGAAAAACTGTTTTTT. It encodes CSVGKGRGEKLFF.

This clonotype showed up just a few times. The chain links TRBV7-6 to TRBJ2-7; no reliable D call. V shed 1 base and J shed 2 bases, with 15 bases lying between them. This CDR3 spans 16 amino acids. Germline CDR1 reads SGHVS; CDR2 reads FNYEAQ. CDR3 coding DNA: TGTGCCAGCAGCTTAGGTGGGCGACCACTGACCTACGAGCAGTACTTC. Translation: CASSLGGRPLTYEQYF.

This clonotype appeared a few times. The chain is built from TRBV20-1 and TRBJ2-7; no definite D call. Germline CDR1 is DFQATT and CDR2 is SNEGSKA (reference sequence). Trimming stripped 3 bases from V and 1 base from J, with 10 bases between. This CDR3 is built from 13 residues. The CDR3 is CSARATPSYEQYF. In nucleotides, the CDR3 is TGCAGTGCTAGGGCGACACCTTCCTACGAGCAGTACTTC.

The chain employs TRBV24-1 and TRBJ1-2, with D perhaps TRBD1 (5 bases). Per the germline V gene, CDR1 is KGHDR and CDR2 is SFDVKD. Trimming stripped 3 bases from V and 4 bases from J, with 11 bases between. The CDR3 is made up of 14 amino acids. CDR3 residues: CATSDDGTTYGYTF. The CDR3, as DNA: TGTGCCACCAGTGATGACGGGACCACCTATGGCTACACCTTC.